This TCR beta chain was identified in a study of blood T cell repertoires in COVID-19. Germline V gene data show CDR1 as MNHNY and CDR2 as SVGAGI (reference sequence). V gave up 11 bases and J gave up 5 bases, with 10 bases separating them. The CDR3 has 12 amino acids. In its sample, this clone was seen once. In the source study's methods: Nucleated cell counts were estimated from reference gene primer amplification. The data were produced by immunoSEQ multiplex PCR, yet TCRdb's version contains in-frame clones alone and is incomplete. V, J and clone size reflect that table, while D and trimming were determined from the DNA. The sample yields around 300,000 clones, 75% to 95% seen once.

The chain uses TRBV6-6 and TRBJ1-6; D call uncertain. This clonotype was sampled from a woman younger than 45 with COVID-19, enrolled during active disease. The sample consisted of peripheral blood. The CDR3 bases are TGTGCCGCGGGGTCCCATAATTCACCCCTCCACTTT. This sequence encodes CAAGSHNSPLHF.